Only a few counts were recorded for the clone carrying this T cell receptor beta chain. Germline V CDR1 and CDR2: SGHNT, YENEEA. V gave up 3 bases and J gave up 4 bases, with 12 bases separating them. The CDR3 contains 14 residues. This PCR relied on a set of 60 Vbeta primers and 13 Jbeta primers. The assay was immunoSEQ multiplex PCR, and TCRdb's table has in-frame clones only and misses some. The sample holds around 71,000 clones, 60% to 70% seen once. These data come from a study of cytomegalovirus exposure and HLA in healthy donors. This sequence was found in a man younger than 40 in good health and CMV-seropositive. Sequencing was carried out using PBMCs. V gene TRBV11-3 combines with J gene TRBJ2-5; D is possibly TRBD2 (5 bases). The CDR3 sequence: CASSLRGYGETQYF. In DNA form, the CDR3 reads TGTGCCAGCAGCTTGCGAGGGTACGGAGAGACCCAGTACTTC.